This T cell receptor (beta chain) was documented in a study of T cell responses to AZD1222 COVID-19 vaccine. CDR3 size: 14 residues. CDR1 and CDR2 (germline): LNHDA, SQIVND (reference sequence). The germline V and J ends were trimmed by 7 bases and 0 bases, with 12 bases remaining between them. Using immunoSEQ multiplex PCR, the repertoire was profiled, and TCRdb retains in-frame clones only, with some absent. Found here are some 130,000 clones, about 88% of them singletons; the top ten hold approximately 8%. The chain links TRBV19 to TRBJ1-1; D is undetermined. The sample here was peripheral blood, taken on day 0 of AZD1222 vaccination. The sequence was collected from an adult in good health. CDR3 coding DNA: TGTGCCAGTACCTCCCCGGGGATGAACACTGAAGCTTTCTTT. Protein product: CASTSPGMNTEAFF. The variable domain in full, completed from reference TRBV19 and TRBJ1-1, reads DGGITQSPKYLFRKEGQNVTLSCEQNLNHDAMYWYRQDPGQGLRLIYYSQIVNDFQKGDIAEGYSVSREKKESFPLTVTSAQKNPTAFYLCASTSPGMNTEAFFGQGTRLTVV.